This T cell receptor beta chain was recorded in a study of blood T cell repertoires in COVID-19. Turning to the study itself: COVID-19 samples collected from the United States, Italy and Spain covered acute and convalescent phases.

V shed 7 bases and J 1 base; nucleotides not matched to a gene: 8. CDR3 length: 15 amino acids. Germline values: CDR1 MNHNY, CDR2 SVGAGI (reference sequence). The protocol was immunoSEQ multiplex PCR, while the TCRdb copy is restricted to in-frame clones and leaves out a portion. The sample gives under 350,000 clones, 65% to 90% of which show up once; approximately 7.9% is in the top ten. The chain carries TRBV6-6 and TRBJ2-7; 9 bases match TRBD1. Sequencing input: peripheral blood. This TCR came from a human donor in a cohort sampled during active COVID-19. DNA for the CDR3: TGTGCCAGCAACCTAGGACAGGGGAGGTCCTACGAGCAGTACTTC. Translation gives CASNLGQGRSYEQYF.